The entry that follows covers one T cell receptor beta chain sequence. Its antigen is unidentified. These data come from a study of T cell repertoires in cytomegalovirus infection. Via MiXCR, TCRdb re-called the reads, giving one row per CDR3 protein. The data contain around 800,000 distinct CDR3 sequences, 32% of them singletons. The sample here was cultured CD8+ T cells from PBMCs, taken from culture after CMV antigen stimulation. This clonotype was obtained from a human donor in good health (CMV status not recorded). Some clones in this sample may be carry-over from other donors' samples.

For the CDR3, the DNA is TGTGCCAGCAGCTTAGCGTCCAGCGGGGGCACCCACGAGCAGTACTTC. Translating gives CASSLASSGGTHEQYF. The rearrangement uses TRBV7-6 and TRBJ2-7; 8 nucleotides align to TRBD2. Germline CDR1 is SGHVS and CDR2 is FNYEAQ. The CDR3 has 16 residues. Unmatched junction bases numbered 9, after V lost 0 bases and J lost 5 bases.